A selection of T cell receptor beta chains follows, all from one sample in a study of blood T cell repertoires in COVID-19. Produced via immunoSEQ multiplex PCR; TCRdb's table is partial and in-frame only. The data show 190,000 or so clones, 70% to 90% seen once. Sequencing was performed on PBMCs or T cells enriched from blood (not recorded which). The receptor source for this set is a woman aged 30 to 39 who had been exposed to COVID-19. CDR3s include the opening cysteine and the closing phenylalanine or tryptophan. The D gene is left open where the match is weak. Rows give clone size only sometimes, using once, few, many, or a class for an expanded clone.

D	J	V	size	DNA	CDR3
TRBD1	TRBJ1-3	TRBV29-1	NA	TGCAGCGTGGACAGGGGAGATGGAAACACCATATATTTT	CSVDRGDGNTIYF
TRBD1	TRBJ1-2	TRBV19	NA	TGTGCCAGTACTATGAACGGAGGGGGCCAGTATGGCTACACCTTC	CASTMNGGGQYGYTF
NA	TRBJ1-6	TRBV3-1/TRBV3-2	NA	TGTGCCAGCAGCCAAGGGGAGGTCTATAATTCACCCCTCCACTTT	CASSQGEVYNSPLHF
NA	TRBJ2-3	TRBV4-2	NA	TGTGCCAGCAGCCAAGAAATGCGGGGGCCCAACTCAGATACGCAGTATTTT	CASSQEMRGPNSDTQYF
NA	TRBJ2-7	TRBV18	NA	TGTGCCAGCTCACCCCCAGGGGTGGCCTACGAGCAGTACTTC	CASSPPGVAYEQYF
NA	TRBJ1-3	TRBV30	NA	TGTGCCTGGAGTAGGGACACCTCTGGAAACACCATATATTTT	CAWSRDTSGNTIYF
NA	TRBJ1-2	TRBV29-1	NA	TGCAGCGTTGACGAGGGGGAAAGATTTGGCTACACCTTC	CSVDEGERFGYTF
NA	TRBJ1-2	TRBV9	NA	TGTGCCAGCAGCGCAACCGGGACTAGCTATGGCTACACCTTC	CASSATGTSYGYTF
NA	TRBJ1-5	TRBV4-1	NA	TGCGCCAGCAGCCAAGTTGCAGAAGATCAGCCCCAGCATTTT	CASSQVAEDQPQHF
NA	TRBJ2-3	TRBV7-6	NA	TGTGCCAGCAGCTCCTACACAGATACGCAGTATTTT	CASSSYTDTQYF
TRBD1	TRBJ1-2	TRBV7-8	NA	TGTGCCAGCAGCATGACTCGGGACAGGGGATATGGCTACACCTTC	CASSMTRDRGYGYTF
TRBD1	TRBJ2-4	TRBV7-2	NA	TGTGCCAGCAGCTCGCCGGGACAGATAAACATTCAGTACTTC	CASSSPGQINIQYF
NA	TRBJ1-4	TRBV15	NA	TGTGCCACCAGCAGGGCAAATGAAAAACTGTTTTTT	CATSRANEKLFF
TRBD2	TRBJ2-3	TRBV6-4	NA	TGTGCCAGCAGTCCTCTTGGAGCGGGGGGCACAGATACGCAGTATTTT	CASSPLGAGGTDTQYF
TRBD2	TRBJ2-7	TRBV25-1	NA	TGTGCCAGCAGTGAATATGCGGGGGGGGACGAGCAGTACTTC	CASSEYAGGDEQYF
TRBD1	TRBJ2-1	TRBV27	NA	TGTGCCAGCAGATTTTCAGACAGGGGAATATACAATGAGCAGTTCTTC	CASRFSDRGIYNEQFF
TRBD1	TRBJ2-2	TRBV4-2	once	TGTGCCAGCAGCCAACCAGGGGGAACCGGGGAGCTGTTTTTT	CASSQPGGTGELFF